This T cell receptor beta chain is from a study of blood T cells in healthy people across ages. Combining a sample-barcoded 5' primer with a J-beta primer mix, a second PCR ran for about 6 to 12 cycles. One entry per CDR3 protein results from TCRdb running MiXCR on the 5' RACE reads. This table has 1.5 million to 2 million distinct CDR3 sequences, around half appearing once. Overall study results and limits: Both higher diversity and more naive CD4+ cells marked long-lived donors when set against aged donors. TCR beta diversity tracked closely with naive T cell percentage.

In regard to this clonotype: As yet, its antigen is unknown.

Sample: blood. The sequence came from a woman between 40 and 50 years old in good health.

CDR3 sequence reads: CASSPPLYTQYF. CDR3 DNA: TGTGCCAGCAGTCCACCACTTTATACGCAGTATTTT. The chain joins TRBV28 to TRBJ2-3; no clear D gene. The CDR3 runs 12 residues. Per germline, CDR1 MDHEN and CDR2 SYDVKM. The ends were cut back, 5 bases at V and 7 bases at J, with 10 bases in the middle. The full variable domain, rest sourced from reference TRBV28 and TRBJ2-3, is DVKVTQSSRYLVKRTGEKVFLECVQDMDHENMFWYRQDPGLGLRLIYFSYDVKMKEKGDIPEGYSVSREKKERFSLILESASTNQTSMYLCASSPPLYTQYFGPGTRLTVL.